Listed below are T cell receptor beta chains from one sample, sequenced in a study of T cell changes during pregnancy in multiple sclerosis. Profiling relied on immunoSEQ multiplex PCR, and the TCRdb table lists in-frame clones only, not all of them. The repertoire holds around 40,000 clones, with 80% to 95% as singletons. Sequencing was performed on CD8+ T cells from peripheral blood mononuclear cells, taken before pregnancy. The receptors were gathered from a female donor with multiple sclerosis, enrolled in a pregnancy study. Each CDR3 is given with its conserved first and last residue. D genes are given only for firm matches.

v_call	d_call	j_call	cdr3_aa
TRBV25-1	.	TRBJ2-1	CASSESEMSSYNEQFF
TRBV15	.	TRBJ2-1	CATSRQGLAELTYNEQFF
TRBV21-1	.	TRBJ2-3	CASSKSGVGSGRARGDTQYF
TRBV6-5	.	TRBJ2-7	CASSSTGREQYF
TRBV5-6	.	TRBJ2-1	CASSLGWGGVNEQFF
TRBV9	TRBD1	TRBJ1-2	CASSGVRTGGDGYTF
TRBV6-5	.	TRBJ1-2	CASSETGTNYGYTF
TRBV2	.	TRBJ1-1	CASSSGRGSTEAFF
TRBV7-9	.	TRBJ2-4	CASSPARGYGKNIQYF
TRBV11-2	TRBD2	TRBJ2-1	CASSLVAGGYNEQFF
TRBV7-9	.	TRBJ2-7	CASSRENRYEQYF
TRBV6-6	TRBD2	TRBJ2-7	CASSYSHSGGTYEQYF
TRBV15	.	TRBJ2-1	CATSGTLRELDEQFF
TRBV9	.	TRBJ1-1	CASSPRPGGDTEAFF
TRBV27	TRBD2	TRBJ2-1	CASRGAGGAQFF
TRBV28	.	TRBJ2-2	CASSLSLGSNTGELFF
TRBV7-7	.	TRBJ2-7	CASSLRVGYEQYF
TRBV7-7	.	TRBJ2-7	CASSLEQSYEQYF
TRBV27	TRBD1	TRBJ2-6	CASSLSTGLTGANVLTF
TRBV28	.	TRBJ2-3	CASSPGLRTQYF
TRBV2	.	TRBJ2-1	CASSEPQGDRNEQFF
TRBV7-9	.	TRBJ2-1	CASTSGLRNEQFF
TRBV4-1	.	TRBJ1-1	CASSSEVDWVTEAFF
TRBV7-6	.	TRBJ2-7	CASSQTAGNKDEQYF
TRBV7-3	TRBD2	TRBJ2-3	CASSRRVAGGVTDTQYF
TRBV7-3	.	TRBJ2-2	CASTNVSLGELFF
TRBV7-8	.	TRBJ1-1	CASSLTKNTEAFF
TRBV27	TRBD1	TRBJ1-5	CASSFTGGVQPQHF
TRBV6-1	TRBD2	TRBJ2-1	CASSENSGSIYEQFF
TRBV27	TRBD2	TRBJ2-3	CASSLRNSGGAGDTQYF
TRBV6-5	.	TRBJ2-1	CASSPRRGHEQFF
TRBV2	.	TRBJ2-7	CASSETGSYEQYF
TRBV29-1	.	TRBJ2-7	CSVEVRGEQYF
TRBV6-1	TRBD1	TRBJ1-1	CASNNRGTEAFF
TRBV6-5	.	TRBJ1-1	CASSYSGGLEAFF
TRBV4-1	.	TRBJ2-1	CASSQDQVAVYNEQFF
TRBV7-9	.	TRBJ2-3	CASSLAGDLYF
TRBV5-1	TRBD1	TRBJ1-6	CASSLSHNRGRNSPLHF
TRBV30	.	TRBJ1-1	CAWGVEGTEAFF
TRBV7-6	TRBD1	TRBJ1-5	CASSRDRGNNQPQHF
TRBV25-1	.	TRBJ1-6	CASSAKQGFDNSPLHF
TRBV5-5	.	TRBJ1-3	CASSLPTASGNTIYF
TRBV29-1	.	TRBJ2-3	CSVEGGRSDTQYF
TRBV2	TRBD2	TRBJ2-7	CASSDPRRTSDSYEQYF
TRBV27	.	TRBJ1-1	CASSLRGMNTEAFF
TRBV6-5	.	TRBJ1-4	CASRQNEKLFF
TRBV2	.	TRBJ2-1	CASSERVYNEQFF
TRBV6-5	TRBD2	TRBJ2-7	CASSPGRASYEQYF
TRBV7-9	TRBD2	TRBJ2-4	CASSSPQGLAGAKNIQYF
TRBV5-6	.	TRBJ1-3	CASSLIGRDGNTIYF
TRBV28	TRBD2	TRBJ2-3	CASRGTSRADTQYF
TRBV7-9	TRBD2	TRBJ2-7	CASSPTSGLYEQYF
TRBV2	TRBD2	TRBJ2-5	CASSGTSGSQETQYF
TRBV29-1	.	TRBJ1-2	CSVAPPGHRNYGYTF
TRBV7-8	.	TRBJ1-2	CASSVRVGYGYTF
TRBV7-3	.	TRBJ2-3	CASSPRGGSTDTQYF
TRBV27	.	TRBJ1-1	CASRAGQGKREAFF
TRBV7-3	TRBD2	TRBJ2-2	CASSIRAGGLNGELFF
TRBV15	.	TRBJ1-4	CATSRDSLDTLGTNEKLFF
TRBV9	.	TRBJ2-3	CASSVGGETTDTQYF